The 14 T cell receptor beta chains listed next were all sequenced from one sample in a study of blood T cell repertoires in COVID-19. The method was immunoSEQ multiplex PCR; TCRdb's version includes in-frame clones alone and lacks a portion of them. The sample records fewer than 300,000 clones, approximately 91% being singletons. The specimen was PBMCs or T cells enriched from blood (not recorded which). Receptors originate from a woman in her thirties or forties with acute COVID-19.

This chain joins TRBV3-1 (or the pseudogene TRBV3-2) and TRBJ2-5, with 10 bases that match TRBD2. Germline V gene data show CDR1 as LGHDT and CDR2 as YNNKEL (reference sequence). V lost 3 bases, J lost 1 base, and 11 bases stayed unmatched. The CDR3 has 18 residues. CDR3 sequence: CASSQARTSGAVQETQYF. The CDR3 nucleotides read TGTGCCAGCAGCCAGGCCCGGACTAGCGGAGCGGTCCAAGAGACCCAGTACTTC.

The chain employs TRBV18 and TRBJ2-7, with 11 bases matching TRBD2. J lost 2 bases, V lost 3 bases, and 6 bases had no gene match. The CDR3 extends over 16 amino acids. The germline CDR1 and CDR2 sequences are KGHSH and LQKENI. CDR3: CASSPQTSGVPYEQYF. In DNA form, the CDR3 reads TGTGCCAGCTCACCCCAGACTAGCGGGGTACCCTACGAGCAGTACTTC.

The J gene is TRBJ2-7, the V gene TRBV29-1, with D perhaps matching TRBD1 (5 bases). V lost 0 bases and J 3 bases, leaving 9 bases between the germline ends. Germline V CDR1 and CDR2: SQVTM, ANQGSEA. The CDR3 is 13 amino acids. The CDR3 DNA follows: TGCAGCGTTGAAGATGCCAGGGACTACGAGCAGTACTTC. It is translated as CSVEDARDYEQYF.

The chain carries TRBV7-9 and TRBJ2-1, with 8 positions matching TRBD2. Germline V CDR1 and CDR2: SEHNR, FQNEAQ (reference sequence). CDR3 size: 15 residues. V dropped 0 bases and J dropped 4; count of bases not matched to a gene: 2. The CDR3 DNA is TGTGCCAGCAGCTTAGCCGGGACTAGATACAATGAGCAGTTCTTC. Translation gives CASSLAGTRYNEQFF.

The chain is built from TRBV30 and TRBJ1-5; 9 nucleotides line up with TRBD1. V shed 0 bases, J shed 4 bases, and the junction held 7 bases outside the gene matches. The CDR3 sequence is 16 residues long. Germline V gene data show CDR1 as GTSNPN and CDR2 as SVGIG (reference sequence). The CDR3 nucleotides read TGTGCCTGGAGTGTAAGGGGACAGGGCCTAAATCAGCCCCAGCATTTT. Its translation: CAWSVRGQGLNQPQHF.

Only a few counts were recorded for this clone. This chain uses TRBV28 with TRBJ1-2, with a possible D match to TRBD1 (5 bases). The CDR3 spans 14 residues. Looked up from germline, CDR1 is MDHEN and CDR2 is SYDVKM. Trimming pared 3 bases from V and 4 bases from J, leaving 12 bases between. The CDR3 is CASSFISRAYGYTF. In nucleotides, the CDR3 is TGTGCCAGCAGTTTTATTTCCAGGGCCTATGGCTACACCTTC.

The chain joins TRBV5-1 to TRBJ1-6, with D hard to call. The CDR3 covers 13 residues. The germline V gene has CDR1 SGHRS and CDR2 YFSETQ. V lost 3 bases, J lost 7 bases, and 8 bases lay in between. The CDR3 sequence is CASSYDQNSPLHF. DNA for the CDR3: TGCGCCAGCAGCTACGATCAGAATTCACCCCTCCACTTT.

J is TRBJ2-1 and V is TRBV21-1; TRBD2 is the table's D call, not checked against the DNA. TRBV21-1 is designated a pseudogene. The CDR3 has 12 amino acids. The CDR3, as DNA: TGTGCCAGCAGCAAACCACGGACTAGTCAGTTCTTC. Translation gives CASSKPRTSQFF.

This chain links TRBV19 with TRBJ1-2, with a tentative D call TRBD1 (6 bases). The length of the CDR3 is 14 residues. V gave up 10 bases and J gave up 5 bases, with 20 bases separating them. The germline V gene has CDR1 LNHDA and CDR2 SQIVND (reference sequence). CDR3 DNA: TGTGCCACCCTTGGCGGGGGGCTGGGGTATGGCTACACCTTC. It is translated as CATLGGGLGYGYTF.

This clone was counted a single time. This rearrangement joins TRBV6-5 to TRBJ1-4; a possible D gene is TRBD1 (5 bases). Trimming left V 2 bases short and J 7 bases short, with 14 bases between. The CDR3 covers 15 residues. Germline CDR1 MNHEY, CDR2 SVGAGI. The CDR3 loop is CASSYGGGVGEKLFF. The CDR3 coding sequence is TGTGCCAGCAGTTACGGGGGGGGTGTCGGTGAAAAACTGTTTTTT.

The gene calls are TRBV6-4 and TRBJ2-1, with 7 nucleotides matching TRBD2. The V segment lost 0 bases and the J segment 10 bases; nucleotides outside the gene matches: 0. CDR3 length equals 12 residues. CDR1 and CDR2 (germline): MRHNA, SNTAGT. The CDR3 coding sequence is TGTGCCAGCAGTGACTCGGGGGGGGAGCAGTTCTTC. Translating gives CASSDSGGEQFF.

This rearrangement joins TRBV7-6 to TRBJ2-5; D is uncertain. V lost 6 bases to trimming and J lost 4 bases, with 15 bases between them. This CDR3 contains 14 residues. The V gene's germline CDR1 is SGHVS and CDR2 FNYEAQ. For the CDR3, the DNA is TGTGCCAGCAGAGATCCCCGAAAGCTAGAGACCCAGTACTTC. This translates into CASRDPRKLETQYF. Complete variable domain (other parts from reference TRBV7-6 and TRBJ2-5): GAGVSQSPRYKVTKRGQDVALRCDPISGHVSLYWYRQALGQGPEFLTYFNYEAQQDKSGLPNDRFSAERPEGSISTLTIQRTEQRDSAMYRCASRDPRKLETQYFGPGTRLLVL.

This clone occurred a few times. V gene TRBV5-5 combines with J gene TRBJ1-1, with 9 bases identical to TRBD1. The germline V gene encodes CDR1 SGHKS and CDR2 YYEKEE (reference sequence). V gave up 4 bases and J gave up 5 bases; unmatched junction bases: 6. The CDR3 loop spans 14 amino acids. The CDR3 region is CASSLGDRETEAFF. For the CDR3, the DNA is TGTGCCAGCAGCCTCGGGGACAGGGAGACTGAAGCTTTCTTT.

The gene calls are TRBV4-1 and TRBJ2-1; 9 nucleotides align to TRBD1. The V segment lost 1 base and the J segment 8 bases; nucleotides outside the gene matches: 12. Germline lookup yields CDR1 MGHRA and CDR2 YSYEKL. This CDR3 region has 17 residues. Here the CDR3 DNA reads TGCGCCAGCAGCCAAGCCTTGAGGGACAGGGACCTCGATGAGCAGTTCTTC. Encoded protein: CASSQALRDRDLDEQFF.